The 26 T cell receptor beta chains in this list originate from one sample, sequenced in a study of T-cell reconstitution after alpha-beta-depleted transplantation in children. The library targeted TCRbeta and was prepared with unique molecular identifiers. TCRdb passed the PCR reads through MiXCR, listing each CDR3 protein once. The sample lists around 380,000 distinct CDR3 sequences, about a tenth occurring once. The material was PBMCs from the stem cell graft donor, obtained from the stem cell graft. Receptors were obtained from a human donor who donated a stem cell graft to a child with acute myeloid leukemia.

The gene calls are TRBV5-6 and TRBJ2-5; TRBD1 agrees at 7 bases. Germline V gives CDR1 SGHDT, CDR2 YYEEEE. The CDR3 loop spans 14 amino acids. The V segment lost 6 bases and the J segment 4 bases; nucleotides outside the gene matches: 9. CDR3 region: CASTRGGGGETQYF. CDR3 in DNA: TGTGCCAGCACCAGAGGGGGCGGCGGAGAGACCCAGTACTTC.

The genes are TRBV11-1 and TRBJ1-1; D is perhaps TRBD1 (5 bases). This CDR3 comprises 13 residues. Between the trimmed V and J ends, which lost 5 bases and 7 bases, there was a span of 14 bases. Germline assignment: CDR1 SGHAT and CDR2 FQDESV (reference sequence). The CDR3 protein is CASSPTVPSEAFF. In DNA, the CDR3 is TGTGCCAGCAGCCCGACAGTTCCTAGTGAAGCTTTCTTT.

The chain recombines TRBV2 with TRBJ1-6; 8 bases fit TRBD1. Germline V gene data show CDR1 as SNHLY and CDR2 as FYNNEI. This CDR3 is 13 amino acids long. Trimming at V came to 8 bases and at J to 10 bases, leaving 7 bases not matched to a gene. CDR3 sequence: CASFTDRDSPLHF. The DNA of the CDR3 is TGTGCCAGCTTCACGGACAGGGACTCACCCCTCCACTTT.

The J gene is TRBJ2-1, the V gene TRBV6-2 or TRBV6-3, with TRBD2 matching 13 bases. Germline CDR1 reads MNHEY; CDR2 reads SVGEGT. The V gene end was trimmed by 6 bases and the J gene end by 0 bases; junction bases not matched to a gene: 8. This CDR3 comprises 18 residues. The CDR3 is CASSRRLAGGPSYNEQFF. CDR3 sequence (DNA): TGTGCCAGCAGCCGAAGACTAGCGGGAGGCCCCTCCTACAATGAGCAGTTCTTC.

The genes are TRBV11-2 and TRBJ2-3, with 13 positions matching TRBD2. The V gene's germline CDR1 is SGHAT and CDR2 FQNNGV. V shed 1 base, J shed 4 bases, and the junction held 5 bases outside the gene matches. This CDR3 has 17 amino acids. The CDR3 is CASSLGTSGRAADTQYF. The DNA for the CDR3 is TGTGCCAGCAGCTTAGGTACTAGCGGGAGGGCCGCAGATACGCAGTATTTT.

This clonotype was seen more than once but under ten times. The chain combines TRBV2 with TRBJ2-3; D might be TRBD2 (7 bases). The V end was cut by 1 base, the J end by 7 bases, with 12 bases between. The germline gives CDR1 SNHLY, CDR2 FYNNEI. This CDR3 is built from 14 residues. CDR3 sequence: CASSEGGGRYTQYF. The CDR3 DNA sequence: TGTGCCAGCAGTGAAGGGGGGGGCCGGTATACGCAGTATTTT.

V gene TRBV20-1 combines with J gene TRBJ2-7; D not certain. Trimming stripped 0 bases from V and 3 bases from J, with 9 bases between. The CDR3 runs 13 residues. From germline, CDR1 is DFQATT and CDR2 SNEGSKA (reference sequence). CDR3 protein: CSARDRADYEQYF. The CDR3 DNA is TGCAGTGCTAGAGATCGGGCGGACTACGAGCAGTACTTC.

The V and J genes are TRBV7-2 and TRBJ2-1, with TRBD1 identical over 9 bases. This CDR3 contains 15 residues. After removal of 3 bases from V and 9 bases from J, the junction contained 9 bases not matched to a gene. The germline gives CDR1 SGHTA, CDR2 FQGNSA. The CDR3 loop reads CASSLGQGRFVEQFF. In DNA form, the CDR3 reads TGTGCCAGCAGCTTGGGACAGGGTCGGTTCGTTGAGCAGTTCTTC.

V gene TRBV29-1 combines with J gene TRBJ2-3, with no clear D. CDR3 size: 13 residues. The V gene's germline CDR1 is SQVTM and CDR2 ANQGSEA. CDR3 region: CRVSSRLTDTQYF. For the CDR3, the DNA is TGCAGAGTATCAAGCCGGTTAACAGATACGCAGTATTTT.

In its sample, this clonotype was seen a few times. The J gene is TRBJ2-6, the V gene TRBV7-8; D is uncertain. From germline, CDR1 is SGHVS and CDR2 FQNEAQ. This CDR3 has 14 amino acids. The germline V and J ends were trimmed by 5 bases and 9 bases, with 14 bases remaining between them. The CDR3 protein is CASSPQAGYNVLTF. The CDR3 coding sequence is TGTGCCAGCAGCCCTCAGGCAGGCTACAACGTCCTGACTTTC. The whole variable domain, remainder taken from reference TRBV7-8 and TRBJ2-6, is GAGVSQSPRYKVAKRGQDVALRCDPISGHVSLFWYQQALGQGPEFLTYFQNEAQLDKSGLPSDRFFAERPEGSVSTLKIQRTQQEDSAVYLCASSPQAGYNVLTFGAGSRLTVL.

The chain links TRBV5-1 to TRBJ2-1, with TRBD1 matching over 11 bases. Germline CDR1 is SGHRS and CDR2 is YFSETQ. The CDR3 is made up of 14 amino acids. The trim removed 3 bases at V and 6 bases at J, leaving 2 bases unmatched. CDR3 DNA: TGCGCCAGCAGCTACGGGACAGGGGGCAATGAGCAGTTCTTC. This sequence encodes CASSYGTGGNEQFF.

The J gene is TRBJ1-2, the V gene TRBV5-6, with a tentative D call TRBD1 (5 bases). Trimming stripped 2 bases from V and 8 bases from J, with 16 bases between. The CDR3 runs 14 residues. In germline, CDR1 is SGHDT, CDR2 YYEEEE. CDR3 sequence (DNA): TGTGCCAGCAGCTTTGGGACCACCTGGGGAGGCTACACCTTC. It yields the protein CASSFGTTWGGYTF.

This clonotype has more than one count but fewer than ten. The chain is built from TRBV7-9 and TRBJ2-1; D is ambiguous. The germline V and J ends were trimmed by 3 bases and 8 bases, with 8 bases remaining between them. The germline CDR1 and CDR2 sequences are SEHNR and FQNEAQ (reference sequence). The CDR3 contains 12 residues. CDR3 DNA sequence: TGTGCCAGCAGCTTGCCCGGCTATGAGCAGTTCTTC. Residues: CASSLPGYEQFF.

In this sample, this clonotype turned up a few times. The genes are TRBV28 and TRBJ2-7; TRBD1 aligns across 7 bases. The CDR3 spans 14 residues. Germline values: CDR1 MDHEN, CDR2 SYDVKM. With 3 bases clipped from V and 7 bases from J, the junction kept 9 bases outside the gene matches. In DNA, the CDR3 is TGTGCCAGCAGTTTTACGGGACAGTTACGAGAGCAGTACGTC. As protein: CASSFTGQLREQYV.

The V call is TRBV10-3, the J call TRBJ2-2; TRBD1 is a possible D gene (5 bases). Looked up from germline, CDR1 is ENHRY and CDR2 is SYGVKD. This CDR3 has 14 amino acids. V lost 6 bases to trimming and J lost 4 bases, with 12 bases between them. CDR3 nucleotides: TGTGCCATCAGGGCGACAGACACCACCGGGGAGCTGTTTTTT. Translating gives CAIRATDTTGELFF.

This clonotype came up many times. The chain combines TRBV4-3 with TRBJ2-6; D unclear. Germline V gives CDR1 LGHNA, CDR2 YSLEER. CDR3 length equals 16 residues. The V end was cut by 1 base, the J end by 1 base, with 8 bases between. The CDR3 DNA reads TGCGCCAGCAGCCAAGGACGGCTTTCTGGGGCCAACGTCCTGACTTTC. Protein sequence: CASSQGRLSGANVLTF.

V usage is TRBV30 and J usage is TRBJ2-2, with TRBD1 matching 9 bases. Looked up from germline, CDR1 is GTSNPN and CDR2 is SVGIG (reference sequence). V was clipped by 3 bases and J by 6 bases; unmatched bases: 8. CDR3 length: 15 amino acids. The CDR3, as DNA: TGTGCCTGGAGGGGAGACAGGGGGAGCGCCGGGGAGCTGTTTTTT. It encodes CAWRGDRGSAGELFF.

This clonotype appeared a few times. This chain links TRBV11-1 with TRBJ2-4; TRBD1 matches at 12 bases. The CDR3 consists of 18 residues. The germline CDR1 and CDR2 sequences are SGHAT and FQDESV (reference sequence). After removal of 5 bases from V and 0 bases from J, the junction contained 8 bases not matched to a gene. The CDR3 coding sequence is TGTGCCAGCAGCGAAGAGGGACAGGGGGCTATAGCCAAAAACATTCAGTACTTC. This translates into CASSEEGQGAIAKNIQYF.

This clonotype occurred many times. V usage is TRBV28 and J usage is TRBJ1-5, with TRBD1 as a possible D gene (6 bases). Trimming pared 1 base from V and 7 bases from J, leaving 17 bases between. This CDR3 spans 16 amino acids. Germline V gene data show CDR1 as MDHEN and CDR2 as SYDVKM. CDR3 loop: CASSLLGGGINQPQHF. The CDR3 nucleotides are TGTGCCAGCAGTTTATTGGGGGGCGGAATTAACCAGCCCCAGCATTTT.

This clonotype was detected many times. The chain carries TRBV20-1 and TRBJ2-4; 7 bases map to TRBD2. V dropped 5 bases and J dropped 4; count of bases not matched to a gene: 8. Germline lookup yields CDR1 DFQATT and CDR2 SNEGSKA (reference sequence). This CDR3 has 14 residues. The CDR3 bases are TGCAGTGCTTCCTATGCGGGAGTGAAAAACATTCAGTACTTC. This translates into CSASYAGVKNIQYF.

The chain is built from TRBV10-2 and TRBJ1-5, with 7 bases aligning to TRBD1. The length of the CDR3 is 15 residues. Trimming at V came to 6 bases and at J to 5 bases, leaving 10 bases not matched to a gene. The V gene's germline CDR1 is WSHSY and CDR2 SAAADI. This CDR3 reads CASRAAGGRDQPQHF. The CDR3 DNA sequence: TGCGCCAGCAGGGCGGCAGGGGGAAGGGATCAGCCCCAGCATTTT.

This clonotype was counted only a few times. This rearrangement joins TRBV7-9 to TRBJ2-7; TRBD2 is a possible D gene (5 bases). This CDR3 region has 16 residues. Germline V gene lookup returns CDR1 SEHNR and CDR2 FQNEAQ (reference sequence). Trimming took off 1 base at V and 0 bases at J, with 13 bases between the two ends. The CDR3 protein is CASSLVGGPSSYEQYF. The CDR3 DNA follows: TGTGCCAGCAGCTTAGTAGGCGGGCCGAGCTCCTACGAGCAGTACTTC.

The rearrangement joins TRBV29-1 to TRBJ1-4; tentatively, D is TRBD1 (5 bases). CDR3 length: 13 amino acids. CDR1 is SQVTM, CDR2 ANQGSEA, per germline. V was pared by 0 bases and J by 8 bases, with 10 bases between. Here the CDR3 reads CSVEEPGREKLFF. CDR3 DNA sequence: TGCAGCGTTGAAGAGCCAGGGCGGGAAAAACTGTTTTTT.

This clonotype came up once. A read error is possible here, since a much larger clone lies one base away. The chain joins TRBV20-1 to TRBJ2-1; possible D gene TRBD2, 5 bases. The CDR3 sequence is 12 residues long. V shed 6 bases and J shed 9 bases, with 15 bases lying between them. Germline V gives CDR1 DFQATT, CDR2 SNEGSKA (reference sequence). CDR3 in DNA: TGCAGTGCAACTAGGGATCGGGTTGAGCAGTTCTTC. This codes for CSATRDRVEQFF.

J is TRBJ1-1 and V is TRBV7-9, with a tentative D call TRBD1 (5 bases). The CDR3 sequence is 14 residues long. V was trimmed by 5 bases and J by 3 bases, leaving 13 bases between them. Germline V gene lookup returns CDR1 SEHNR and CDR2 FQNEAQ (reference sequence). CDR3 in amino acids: CASSPQGGHTEAFF. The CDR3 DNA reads TGTGCCAGCAGCCCGCAGGGAGGGCACACTGAAGCTTTCTTT.

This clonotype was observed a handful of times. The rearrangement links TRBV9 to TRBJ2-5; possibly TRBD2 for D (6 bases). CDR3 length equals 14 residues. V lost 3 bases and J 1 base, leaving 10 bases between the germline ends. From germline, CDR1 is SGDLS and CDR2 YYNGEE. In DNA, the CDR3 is TGTGCCAGCAGCGCCACCGGGAGCCAAGAGACCCAGTACTTC. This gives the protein CASSATGSQETQYF. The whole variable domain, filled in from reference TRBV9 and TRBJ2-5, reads DSGVTQTPKHLITATGQRVTLRCSPRSGDLSVYWYQQSLDQGLQFLIQYYNGEERAKGNILERFSAQQFPDLHSELNLSSLELGDSALYFCASSATGSQETQYFGPGTRLLVL.